The present entry profiles one TCR beta chain with its context. The antigen remains unidentified. This specimen comes from a study of T-cell memory formation after mild COVID-19. Study-wide results and limits: Researchers report contracting CD4+ clones mostly in CM and EM, with CD8+ clones in EMRA. What remained unconfirmed was the SARS-CoV-2 specificity of second-wave clones peaking on day 37.

A single record per CDR3 protein comes from TCRdb applying MiXCR to the 5' RACE reads. The sample records approximately 260,000 distinct CDR3 sequences, around 15% being singletons. The TCR was taken from a man between 18 and 35 years old who had mild COVID-19 (a few samples of this study predate the infection). Cell type and time point are not known. Sequencing was performed on PBMCs or a T cell subset sorted from them (not recorded which).

CDR3: CASSLLGETRNEQYF. Here the CDR3 DNA reads TGTGCCAGCAGCTTGCTTGGGGAGACGCGTAACGAGCAGTACTTC. The rearrangement uses TRBV5-6 and TRBJ2-7; TRBD2 might be the D (5 bases). Germline V gene data show CDR1 as SGHDT and CDR2 as YYEEEE. The CDR3 runs 15 residues. V gave up 1 base and J gave up 5 bases, with 16 bases separating them.